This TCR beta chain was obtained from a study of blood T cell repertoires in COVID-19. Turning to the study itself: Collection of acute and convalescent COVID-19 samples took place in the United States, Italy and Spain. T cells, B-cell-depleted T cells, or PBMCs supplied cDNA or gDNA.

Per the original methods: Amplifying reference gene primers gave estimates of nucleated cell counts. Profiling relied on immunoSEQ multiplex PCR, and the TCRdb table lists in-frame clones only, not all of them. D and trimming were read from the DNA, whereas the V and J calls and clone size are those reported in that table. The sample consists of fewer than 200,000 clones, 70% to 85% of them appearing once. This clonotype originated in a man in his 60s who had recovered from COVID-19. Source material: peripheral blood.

This chain's CDR3 is CASSEQISSYNSPLHF. The DNA for the CDR3 is TGTGCCAGCAGTGAGCAGATCAGCTCCTATAATTCACCCCTCCACTTT. The chain combines TRBV2 with TRBJ1-6; D remains ambiguous. Germline values: CDR1 SNHLY, CDR2 FYNNEI. V was trimmed by 3 bases and J by 0 bases, leaving 9 bases between them. This CDR3 is 16 amino acids long.